These T cell receptor beta chains were read from a single sample in a study of OX40 agonist ivuxolimab in advanced cancers. Assay used: immunoSEQ multiplex PCR; TCRdb lists only in-frame clones, some missing. The data contain some 99,000 clones, approximately 93% of them seen just once; the ten biggest clones take up less than 0.2%. The source material was CD4+ or CD8+ T cells sorted from blood, sampled in a trial of the OX40 agonist ivuxolimab. Every receptor here comes from an adult with an advanced solid tumor such as melanoma, head and neck, liver or kidney cancer. Both conserved end residues are part of each CDR3. D genes are given only for firm matches. Clone size, where shown, is once, few, many, or a class for clones that have expanded.

-	TRBV10-3	-	TRBJ1-4	CAISDDGGSNEKLFF	TGTGCCATCAGTGACGACGGGGGGTCTAATGAAAAACTGTTTTTT
-	TRBV27	-	TRBJ2-6	CASSLWVQGHSGANVLTF	TGTGCCAGCAGTTTATGGGTTCAGGGCCACTCTGGGGCCAACGTCCTGACTTTC
-	TRBV5-1	-	TRBJ2-7	CASSLGLGQGSYEQYF	TGCGCCAGCAGCTTGGGATTGGGGCAGGGCTCCTACGAGCAGTACTTC
-	TRBV10-3	-	TRBJ1-2	CAIRGTTSYGYTF	TGTGCCATCAGGGGGACAACGTCCTATGGCTACACCTTC
once	TRBV7-2	TRBD1	TRBJ1-5	CASSLETGGGQPQHF	TGTGCCAGCAGCTTAGAAACAGGGGGTGGACAGCCCCAGCATTTT
-	TRBV28	TRBD1	TRBJ1-5	CASSPVTGVNQPQHF	TGTGCCAGCAGCCCTGTCACAGGGGTCAATCAGCCCCAGCATTTT
once	TRBV11-2	-	TRBJ1-3	CASSLGGGNTIYF	TGTGCCAGCAGCTTAGGGGGTGGAAACACCATATATTTT
-	TRBV6-1	-	TRBJ2-7	CASSEGQGLYEQYF	TGTGCCAGCAGTGAAGGACAGGGACTCTACGAGCAGTACTTC
-	TRBV2	-	TRBJ2-2	CASSDGGENTGELFF	TGTGCCAGCAGTGATGGGGGAGAAAACACCGGGGAGCTGTTTTTT
-	TRBV28	-	TRBJ1-4	CASSPAGSTNEKLFF	TGTGCCAGCAGCCCTGCGGGGTCAACTAATGAAAAACTGTTTTTT
-	TRBV6-5	-	TRBJ1-6	CASSSQSYNSPLHF	TGTGCCAGCAGTTCTCAGAGTTATAATTCACCCCTCCACTTT
-	TRBV7-2	TRBD1	TRBJ2-1	CASSSRQGKGANEQFF	TGTGCCAGCAGCTCCAGACAGGGGAAGGGTGCTAATGAGCAGTTCTTC
-	TRBV28	TRBD1	TRBJ1-3	CASSNDRGDTIYF	TGTGCCAGCAGTAACGACAGGGGAGACACCATATATTTT
-	TRBV27	TRBD1	TRBJ1-6	CASTPGTGNSPLHF	TGTGCCAGCACCCCTGGGACAGGGAATTCACCCCTCCACTTT
-	TRBV5-1	TRBD2	TRBJ2-7	CASTKTSGGAYEQYF	TGCGCCAGCACTAAAACTAGCGGGGGGGCCTACGAGCAGTACTTC
-	TRBV5-1	-	TRBJ1-1	CASSLSTTLNTEAFF	TGCGCCAGCAGCTTGAGCACCACCCTGAACACTGAAGCTTTCTTT
-	TRBV5-1	-	TRBJ1-6	CASSLVSDRNSPLHF	TGCGCCAGCAGCTTGGTCAGTGACCGAAATTCACCCCTCCACTTT
-	TRBV5-1	TRBD1	TRBJ2-5	CASSRGTGTRETQYF	TGCGCCAGCAGCCGCGGGACAGGAACCCGAGAGACCCAGTACTTC
-	TRBV28	-	TRBJ2-6	CASSLPPGVAGANVLTF	TGTGCCAGCAGTTTACCCCCGGGGGTCGCGGGGGCCAACGTCCTGACTTTC
few	TRBV19	-	TRBJ1-1	CASSSPFRGKTEAFF	TGTGCCAGTAGTTCTCCCTTCAGAGGGAAGACTGAAGCTTTCTTT
-	TRBV14	-	TRBJ2-2	CASSPITSGELFF	TGTGCCAGCAGCCCCATCACTTCCGGGGAGCTGTTTTTT
-	TRBV6-6	TRBD1	TRBJ1-5	CASRWTGANQPQHF	TGTGCCAGCAGATGGACAGGGGCTAATCAGCCCCAGCATTTT
-	TRBV10-3	-	TRBJ1-2	CAISESAAVLYGYTF	TGTGCCATCAGTGAGTCGGCGGCAGTCCTCTATGGCTACACCTTC
-	TRBV19	-	TRBJ1-3	CASSTTGNSGNTIYF	TGTGCCAGTAGTACTACAGGAAATTCAGGAAACACCATATATTTT
-	TRBV6-5	-	TRBJ1-5	CASREYSNQPQHF	TGTGCCAGCAGGGAATATAGCAATCAGCCCCAGCATTTT
-	TRBV27	-	TRBJ2-1	CASRTNNEQFF	TGTGCCAGCAGGACTAACAATGAGCAGTTCTTC
-	TRBV27	TRBD2	TRBJ2-7	CASSLDYGLAGYEQYF	TGTGCCAGCAGTTTAGATTACGGACTAGCGGGCTACGAGCAGTACTTC
-	TRBV7-9	TRBD1	TRBJ2-3	CASSHPPRTGGSDTQYF	TGTGCCAGCAGCCACCCCCCCCGGACAGGGGGATCAGATACGCAGTATTTT